This note documents a single T cell receptor beta chain sequence. This study enrolled people aged 18 to 89 from approximately 25 US geographic areas. Cohorts were based on clinical histories the participants reported. This specimen belongs to a study of blood T cell repertoires in COVID-19. Original methodology: Amplifying reference gene primers gave estimates of nucleated cell counts. Profiled with immunoSEQ multiplex PCR; TCRdb holds only in-frame clones, not every one. The DNA gave D and trimming, while V, J and clone size come from that table. The repertoire has more than 110,000 clones, about four fifths of them found once; the top ten carry under 7%. The sequence derives from a man between 40 and 49 years old with acute COVID-19. The sequenced sample was PBMCs or T cells enriched from blood (not recorded which).

In DNA form, the CDR3 reads TGTGCCAGCTCCGGGAGTGGGGGCCAAGAGACCCAGTACTTC. Translating gives CASSGSGGQETQYF. The chain couples TRBV18 to TRBJ2-5, with a possible D match to TRBD2 (6 bases). The V end was cut by 6 bases, the J end by 1 base, with 12 bases between. Germline V CDR1 and CDR2: KGHSH, LQKENI. This CDR3 is 14 amino acids long. The full variable domain, with the rest looked up from reference TRBV18 and TRBJ2-5, is NAGVMQNPRHLVRRRGQEARLRCSPMKGHSHVYWYRQLPEEGLKFMVYLQKENIIDESGMPKERFSAEFPKEGPSILRIQQVVRGDSAAYFCASSGSGGQETQYFGPGTRLLVL.